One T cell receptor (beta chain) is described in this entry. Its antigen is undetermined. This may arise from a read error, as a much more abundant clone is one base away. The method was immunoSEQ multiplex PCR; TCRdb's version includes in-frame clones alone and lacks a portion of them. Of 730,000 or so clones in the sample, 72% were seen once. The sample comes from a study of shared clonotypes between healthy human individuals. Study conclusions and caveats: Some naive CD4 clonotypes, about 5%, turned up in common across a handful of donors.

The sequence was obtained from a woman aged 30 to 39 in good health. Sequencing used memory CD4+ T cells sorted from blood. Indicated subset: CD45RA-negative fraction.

The CDR3 region has the DNA TGTGCCAGCAGCTCTGGAAACACCATATATTTT. Encoded protein: CASSSGNTIYF. The chain is built from TRBV2 and TRBJ1-3; D remains unclear. The CDR3 is made up of 11 amino acids. Germline V lookup: CDR1 SNHLY, CDR2 FYNNEI. V was clipped by 6 bases and J by 0 bases, with 0 bases between them.